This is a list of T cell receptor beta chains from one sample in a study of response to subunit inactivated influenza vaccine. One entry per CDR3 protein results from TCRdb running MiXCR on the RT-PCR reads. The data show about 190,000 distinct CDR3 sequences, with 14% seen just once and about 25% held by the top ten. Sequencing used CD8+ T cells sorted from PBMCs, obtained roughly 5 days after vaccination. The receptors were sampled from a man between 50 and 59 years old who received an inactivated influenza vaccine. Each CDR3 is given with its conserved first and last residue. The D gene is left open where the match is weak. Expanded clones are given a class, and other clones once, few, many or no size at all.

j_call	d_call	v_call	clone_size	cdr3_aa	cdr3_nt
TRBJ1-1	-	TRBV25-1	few	CASSVQSKNTEAFF	TGTGCCAGCAGTGTACAGAGCAAGAACACTGAAGCTTTCTTT
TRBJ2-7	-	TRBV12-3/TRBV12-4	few	CASSFGATYEQYF	TGTGCCAGCAGTTTCGGTGCTACCTACGAGCAGTACTTC
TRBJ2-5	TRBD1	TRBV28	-	CASRTTGGRETQYF	TGTGCCAGCAGAACAACAGGGGGCCGGGAGACCCAGTACTTC
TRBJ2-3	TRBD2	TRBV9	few	CASSAASVFSGASTDTQYF	TGTGCCAGCAGCGCGGCATCCGTCTTTAGCGGGGCTAGCACAGATACGCAGTATTTT
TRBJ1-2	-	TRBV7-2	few	CASSPLVDGYTF	TGTGCCAGCAGCCCCTTGGTAGATGGCTACACCTTC
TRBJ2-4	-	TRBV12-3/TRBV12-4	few	CASSLSSKSKNIQYF	TGTGCCAGCAGTTTATCCTCTAAGTCAAAAAACATTCAGTACTTC
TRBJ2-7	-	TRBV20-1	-	CSARDLRRADYEQYF	TGCAGTGCTAGAGATTTGCGGCGGGCCGACTACGAGCAGTACTTC
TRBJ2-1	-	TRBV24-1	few	CATSYGGSYYNEQFF	TGTGCCACCAGTTACGGGGGCTCCTACTACAATGAGCAGTTCTTC
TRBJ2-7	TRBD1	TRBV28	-	CASSLSFETGDYYEQYF	TGTGCCAGCAGTTTATCCTTCGAGACAGGGGATTACTACGAGCAGTACTTC
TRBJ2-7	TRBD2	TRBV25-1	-	CASSGGLASEQYF	TGTGCCAGCAGTGGGGGACTAGCCAGCGAGCAGTACTTC
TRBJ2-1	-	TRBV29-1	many	CSVGSYNEQFF	TGCAGCGTTGGCAGCTACAATGAGCAGTTCTTC
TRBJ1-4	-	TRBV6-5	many	CASSSTLQGRMEKLFF	TGTGCCAGCAGTTCTACCTTACAGGGTCGAATGGAAAAACTGTTTTTT
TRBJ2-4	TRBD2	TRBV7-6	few	CASSLEEGGGRALDRAIQYF	TGTGCCAGCAGCTTAGAGGAGGGCGGGGGAAGAGCGCTTGACCGGGCCATTCAGTACTTC
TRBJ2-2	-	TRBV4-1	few	CASSQGPWTGELFF	TGCGCCAGCAGCCAAGGGCCCTGGACCGGGGAGCTGTTTTTT
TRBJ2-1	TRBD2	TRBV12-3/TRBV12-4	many	CASSLEDLAVHNEQFF	TGTGCCAGCAGTTTAGAGGATCTAGCGGTCCACAATGAGCAGTTCTTC